One sample yielded the 7 T cell receptor beta chains listed below, sequenced in a study of OX40 agonist ivuxolimab in advanced cancers. Here immunoSEQ multiplex PCR was the method, and the copy in TCRdb shows in-frame clones only, minus some. The sample yields more than 50,000 clones, around 85% seen once. The material sequenced was CD4+ or CD8+ T cells sorted from blood, taken in a trial of the OX40 agonist ivuxolimab. The receptor set was obtained from an adult with an advanced solid tumor such as melanoma, head and neck, liver or kidney cancer.

The chain couples TRBV7-8 to TRBJ1-4; D unclear. The germline gives CDR1 SGHVS, CDR2 FQNEAQ. The CDR3 is 18 amino acids. V dropped 2 bases and J dropped 0 bases, with 16 bases sitting between them. The CDR3 spells CASSLPAGVGTTNEKLFF. As DNA, the CDR3 is TGTGCCAGCAGCTTACCTGCCGGCGTGGGAACAACTAATGAAAAACTGTTTTTT.

CDR3 residues: CASSLHVKDVAFF. The CDR3 nucleotides read TGTGCCAGCAGCCTCCATGTGAAGGACGTCGCTTTCTTT. This chain links TRBV9 with TRBJ1-1; D remains ambiguous. The CDR3 runs to 13 residues. Between the trimmed V and J ends, which lost 4 bases and 11 bases, there was a span of 18 bases. Germline loops: CDR1 SGDLS, CDR2 YYNGEE.

This sequence joins TRBV7-2 and TRBJ2-1; TRBD2 matches at 9 bases. J lost 2 bases, V lost 5 bases, and 7 bases had no gene match. Germline loops: CDR1 SGHTA, CDR2 FQGNSA. CDR3 length: 16 amino acids. The CDR3 loop is CASSPISGRTYNEQFF. DNA of the CDR3: TGTGCCAGCAGCCCAATTAGCGGGAGAACCTACAATGAGCAGTTCTTC.

The chain is built from TRBV28 and TRBJ1-2; the match to TRBD1 covers 9 bases. The germline V gene encodes CDR1 MDHEN and CDR2 SYDVKM. The trim removed 4 bases at V and 8 bases at J, leaving 8 bases unmatched. The CDR3 is made up of 14 amino acids. CDR3 bases: TGTGCCAGCAGTTCTGACAGGGGGAAGCGAGGCTACACCTTC. It encodes CASSSDRGKRGYTF.

The J gene is TRBJ2-7, the V gene TRBV27; D possibly matches TRBD1 or TRBD2 (5 bases each). Germline CDR1 and CDR2: MNHEY and SMNVEV (reference sequence). The CDR3 length is 15 residues. Trimming pared 5 bases from V and 2 bases from J, leaving 16 bases between. This CDR3 reads CASSASRDPPYEQYF. The CDR3 nucleotides read TGTGCCAGCAGTGCATCAAGGGACCCCCCCTACGAGCAGTACTTC.

The V call is TRBV29-1, the J call TRBJ2-7; TRBD1 agrees at 7 bases. This CDR3 region has 15 residues. Germline CDR1 and CDR2: SQVTM and ANQGSEA. V trimming: 6 bases; J trimming: 7 bases; junction bases outside the gene matches: 18. The CDR3 protein is CSVHRKAGSRGEQYF. In DNA, the CDR3 is TGCAGCGTACACCGGAAGGCAGGCTCCAGGGGGGAGCAGTACTTC.

J is TRBJ1-4 and V is TRBV6-6, with D maybe TRBD1 (6 bases). The CDR3 contains 15 residues. The V gene's germline CDR1 is MNHNY and CDR2 SVGAGI (reference sequence). Trimming took off 6 bases at V and 8 bases at J, with 19 bases between the two ends. CDR3 nucleotide sequence: TGTGCCAGCAGGTCCCCGCACGGACAGAAAGAAAAACTGTTTTTT. As protein: CASRSPHGQKEKLFF.